Sequencing of this T cell receptor beta chain was carried out in a study of blood T cell repertoires in COVID-19. Study information: Acute and convalescent COVID-19 specimens originated in the United States, Italy and Spain. From T cells, B-cell-depleted T cells, or PBMCs came the material, which was cDNA or gDNA.

This clone was seen only a few times. Study members were between roughly 18 and 100 years old and lived in some 22 US regions. Assignment of participants to cohorts was predicated upon participant-reported clinical history. Profiling relied on immunoSEQ multiplex PCR, and the TCRdb table lists in-frame clones only, not all of them. The sample lists over 250,000 clones, about 81% seen once, with around 4.1% in the top ten. This CDR3 is built from 16 residues. The junction had 15 bases not matched to a gene; V was cut back by 7 bases and J by 1 base. The germline gives CDR1 SQVTM, CDR2 ANQGSEA. This receptor was taken from a man aged 25 to 40 with acute COVID-19. The rearrangement joins TRBV29-1 to TRBJ1-1; 7 bases line up with TRBD1. The sample comprised PBMCs or T cells enriched from blood (not recorded which). CDR3 in amino acids: CSGRTGGRRPNTEAFF. The DNA for the CDR3 is TGCAGCGGGAGGACAGGAGGACGCAGGCCGAACACTGAAGCTTTCTTT.